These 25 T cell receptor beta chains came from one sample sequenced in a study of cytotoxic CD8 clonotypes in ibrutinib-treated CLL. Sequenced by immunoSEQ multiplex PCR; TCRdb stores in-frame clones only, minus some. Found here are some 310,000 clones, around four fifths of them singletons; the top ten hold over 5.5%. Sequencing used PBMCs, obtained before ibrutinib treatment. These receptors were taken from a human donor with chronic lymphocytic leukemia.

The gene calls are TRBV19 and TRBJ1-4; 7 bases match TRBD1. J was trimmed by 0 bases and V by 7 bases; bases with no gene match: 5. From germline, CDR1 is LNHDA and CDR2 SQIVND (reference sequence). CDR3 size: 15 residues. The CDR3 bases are TGTGCCAGTATTCTCGGACAGGCAACTAATGAAAAACTGTTTTTT. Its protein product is CASILGQATNEKLFF.

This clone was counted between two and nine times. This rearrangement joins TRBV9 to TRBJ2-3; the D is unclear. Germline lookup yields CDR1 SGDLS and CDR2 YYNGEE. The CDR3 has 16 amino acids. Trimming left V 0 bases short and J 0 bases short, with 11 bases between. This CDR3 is CASSVAGSSSTDTQYF. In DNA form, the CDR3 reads TGTGCCAGCAGCGTAGCAGGCTCCTCTAGCACAGATACGCAGTATTTT.

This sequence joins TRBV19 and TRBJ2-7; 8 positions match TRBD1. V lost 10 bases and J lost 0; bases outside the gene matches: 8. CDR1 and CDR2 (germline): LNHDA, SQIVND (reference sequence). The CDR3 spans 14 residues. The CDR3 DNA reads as TGTGCCACACGTGTCGGGACAGGCTCCTACGAGCAGTACTTC. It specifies CATRVGTGSYEQYF.

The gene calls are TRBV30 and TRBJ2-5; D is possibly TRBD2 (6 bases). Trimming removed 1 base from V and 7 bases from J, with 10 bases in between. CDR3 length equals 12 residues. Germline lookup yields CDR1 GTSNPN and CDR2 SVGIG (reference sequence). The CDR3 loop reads CAWSDAEGTQYF. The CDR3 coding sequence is TGTGCCTGGAGTGATGCGGAGGGGACCCAGTACTTC.

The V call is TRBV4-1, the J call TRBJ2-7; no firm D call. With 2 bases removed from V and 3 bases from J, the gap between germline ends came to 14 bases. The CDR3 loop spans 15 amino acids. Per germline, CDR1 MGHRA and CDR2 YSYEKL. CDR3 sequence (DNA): TGCGCCAGCAGCCAAAAGGAGTACAACAACTACGAGCAGTACTTC. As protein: CASSQKEYNNYEQYF.

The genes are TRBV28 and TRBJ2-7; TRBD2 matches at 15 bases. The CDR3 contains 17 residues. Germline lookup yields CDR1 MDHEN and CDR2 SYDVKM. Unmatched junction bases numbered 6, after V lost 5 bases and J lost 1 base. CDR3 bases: TGTGCCAGCAGTACGGGACTAGCGGGAGGAGGATCCTACGAGCAGTACTTC. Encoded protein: CASSTGLAGGGSYEQYF.

The CDR3 is CASSYIGVFYEQYF. CDR3 coding DNA: TGTGCCAGCAGCTACATAGGGGTTTTCTACGAGCAGTACTTC. This sequence joins TRBV11-2 and TRBJ2-7, with D possibly matching TRBD1 (5 bases). Trimming shortened V by 4 bases and J by 3 bases, and 13 bases separated the two germline ends. The CDR3 is made up of 14 amino acids. Germline CDR1 and CDR2: SGHAT and FQNNGV.

CDR3 nucleotides: TGTGCCAGCAGTTTCGGACAGTCTCAGCCCCAGCATTTT. Its protein is CASSFGQSQPQHF. The V and J genes are TRBV27 and TRBJ1-5; D might be TRBD1 (6 bases). The V gene's germline CDR1 is MNHEY and CDR2 SMNVEV (reference sequence). The CDR3 spans 13 residues. Trimming left V 3 bases short and J 6 bases short, with 9 bases between.

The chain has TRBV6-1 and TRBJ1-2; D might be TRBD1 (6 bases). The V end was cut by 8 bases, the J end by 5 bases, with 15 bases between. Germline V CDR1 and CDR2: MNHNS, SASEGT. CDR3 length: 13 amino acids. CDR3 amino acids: CASLGGAGYGYTF. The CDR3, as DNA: TGTGCCAGCTTGGGGGGGGCCGGGTATGGCTACACCTTC.

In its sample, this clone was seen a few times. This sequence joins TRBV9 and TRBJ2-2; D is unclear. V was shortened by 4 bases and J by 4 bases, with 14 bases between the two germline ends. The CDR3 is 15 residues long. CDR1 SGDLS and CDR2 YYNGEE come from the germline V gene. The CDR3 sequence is CASSPSLVGTGELFF. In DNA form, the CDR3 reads TGTGCCAGCAGCCCAAGCTTAGTTGGCACCGGGGAGCTGTTTTTT.

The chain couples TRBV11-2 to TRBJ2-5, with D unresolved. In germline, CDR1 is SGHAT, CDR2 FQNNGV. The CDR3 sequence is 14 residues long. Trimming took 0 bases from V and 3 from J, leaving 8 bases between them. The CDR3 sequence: CASSLDRTEETQYF. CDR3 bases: TGTGCCAGCAGCTTAGATCGGACCGAAGAGACCCAGTACTTC.

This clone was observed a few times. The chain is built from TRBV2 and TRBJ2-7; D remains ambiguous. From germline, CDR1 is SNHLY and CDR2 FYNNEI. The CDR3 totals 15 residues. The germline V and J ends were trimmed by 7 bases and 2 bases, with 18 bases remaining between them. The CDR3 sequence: CASTLHVEAAYEQYF. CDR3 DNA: TGTGCCAGCACTCTTCACGTTGAGGCCGCCTACGAGCAGTACTTC.

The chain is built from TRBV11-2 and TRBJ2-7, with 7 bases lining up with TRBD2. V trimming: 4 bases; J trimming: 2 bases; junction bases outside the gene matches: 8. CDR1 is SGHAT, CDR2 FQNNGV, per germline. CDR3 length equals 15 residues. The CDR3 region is CASSSRRGSPYEQYF. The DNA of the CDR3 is TGTGCCAGCAGCTCCCGCCGCGGGAGCCCCTACGAGCAGTACTTC.

The CDR3 reads CASSHGLAGGIAKNIQYF. The DNA of the CDR3 is TGTGCCAGCAGCCACGGACTAGCGGGAGGGATAGCCAAAAACATTCAGTACTTC. V is TRBV5-8 and J is TRBJ2-4; 15 positions match TRBD2. The CDR3 loop spans 18 amino acids. Germline CDR1 reads SGHTS; CDR2 reads YDEGEE. J gave up 0 bases and V 4 bases, and 5 bases lay outside the gene matches.

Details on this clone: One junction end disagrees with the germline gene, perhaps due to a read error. CDR3 amino acids: CASSLGVGGNNEQFF. The CDR3 DNA reads as TGTGCTAGCAGCTTAGGGGTAGGGGGGAACAATGAGCAGTTCTTC. The V gene is TRBV7-7, the J gene TRBJ2-1; D tentatively reads TRBD1 or TRBD2 (6 bases each). Per germline, CDR1 SSHAT and CDR2 FNYEAQ (reference sequence). CDR3 size: 15 residues.

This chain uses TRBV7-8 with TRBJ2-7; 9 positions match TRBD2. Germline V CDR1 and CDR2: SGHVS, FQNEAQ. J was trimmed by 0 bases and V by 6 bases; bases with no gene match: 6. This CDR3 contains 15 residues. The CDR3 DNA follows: TGTGCCAGCAGTAATTGGCGGGAGGGCTCCTACGAGCAGTACTTC. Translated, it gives CASSNWREGSYEQYF. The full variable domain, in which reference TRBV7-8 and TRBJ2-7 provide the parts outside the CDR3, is GAGVSQSPRYKVAKRGQDVALRCDPISGHVSLFWYQQALGQGPEFLTYFQNEAQLDKSGLPSDRFFAERPEGSVSTLKIQRTQQEDSAVYLCASSNWREGSYEQYFGPGTRLTVT.

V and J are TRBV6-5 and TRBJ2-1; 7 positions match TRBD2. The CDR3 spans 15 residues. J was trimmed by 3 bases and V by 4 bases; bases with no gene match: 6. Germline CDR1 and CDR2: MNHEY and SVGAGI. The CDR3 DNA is TGTGCCAGCAGTTCCTTCACTAGCGACTACAATGAGCAGTTCTTC. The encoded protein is CASSSFTSDYNEQFF.

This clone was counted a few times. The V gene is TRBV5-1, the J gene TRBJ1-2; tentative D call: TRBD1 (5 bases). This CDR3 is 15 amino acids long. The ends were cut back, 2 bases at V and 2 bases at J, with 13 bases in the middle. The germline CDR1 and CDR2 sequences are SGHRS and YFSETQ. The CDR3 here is CASSLLPGPNYGYTF. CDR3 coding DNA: TGCGCCAGCAGCTTACTTCCGGGACCCAACTATGGCTACACCTTC.

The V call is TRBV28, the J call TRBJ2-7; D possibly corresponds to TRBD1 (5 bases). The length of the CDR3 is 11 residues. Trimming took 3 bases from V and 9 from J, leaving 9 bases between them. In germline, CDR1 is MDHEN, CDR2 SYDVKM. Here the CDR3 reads CASSFLQVQYF. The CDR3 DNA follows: TGTGCCAGCAGTTTTCTACAGGTGCAGTACTTC.

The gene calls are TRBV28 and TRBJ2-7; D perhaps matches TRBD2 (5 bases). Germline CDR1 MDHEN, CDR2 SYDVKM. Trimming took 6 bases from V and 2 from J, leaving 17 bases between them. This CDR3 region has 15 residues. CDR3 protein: CASSVRVKGTYEQYF. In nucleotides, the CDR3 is TGTGCCAGCAGCGTGAGGGTGAAGGGCACCTACGAGCAGTACTTC.

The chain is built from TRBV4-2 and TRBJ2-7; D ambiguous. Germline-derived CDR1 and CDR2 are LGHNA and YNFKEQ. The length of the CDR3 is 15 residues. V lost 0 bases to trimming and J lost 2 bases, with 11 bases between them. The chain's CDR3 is CASSQEYGSTYEQYF. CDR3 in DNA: TGTGCCAGCAGCCAAGAATATGGCAGCACCTACGAGCAGTACTTC.

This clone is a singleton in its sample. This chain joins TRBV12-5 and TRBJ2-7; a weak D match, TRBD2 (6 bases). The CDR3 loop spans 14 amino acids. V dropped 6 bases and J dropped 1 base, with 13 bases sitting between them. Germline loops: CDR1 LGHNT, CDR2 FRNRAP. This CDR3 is CASGGTPGSYEQYF. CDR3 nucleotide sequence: TGTGCTAGTGGCGGGACTCCCGGGTCCTACGAGCAGTACTTC.

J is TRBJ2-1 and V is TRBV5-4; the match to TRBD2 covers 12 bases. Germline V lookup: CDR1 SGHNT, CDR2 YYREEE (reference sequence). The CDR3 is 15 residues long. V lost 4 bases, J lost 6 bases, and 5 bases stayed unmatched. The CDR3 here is CASSRTSGTVNEQFF. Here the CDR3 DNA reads TGTGCCAGCAGCCGGACTAGCGGGACTGTCAATGAGCAGTTCTTC.

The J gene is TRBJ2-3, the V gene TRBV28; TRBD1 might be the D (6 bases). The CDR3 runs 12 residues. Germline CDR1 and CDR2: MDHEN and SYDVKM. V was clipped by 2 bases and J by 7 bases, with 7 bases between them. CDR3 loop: CASSLGQYTQYF. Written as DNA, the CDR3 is TGTGCCAGCAGTTTAGGACAGTATACGCAGTATTTT. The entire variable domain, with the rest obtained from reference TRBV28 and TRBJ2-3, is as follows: DVKVTQSSRYLVKRTGEKVFLECVQDMDHENMFWYRQDPGLGLRLIYFSYDVKMKEKGDIPEGYSVSREKKERFSLILESASTNQTSMYLCASSLGQYTQYFGPGTRLTVL.

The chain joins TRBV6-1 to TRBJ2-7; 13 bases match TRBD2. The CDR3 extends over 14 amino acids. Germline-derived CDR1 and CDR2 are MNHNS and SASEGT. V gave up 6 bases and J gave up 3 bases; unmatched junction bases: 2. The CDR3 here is CASRLAGGSYEQYF. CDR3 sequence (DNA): TGTGCCAGCAGACTAGCGGGAGGGAGCTACGAGCAGTACTTC.